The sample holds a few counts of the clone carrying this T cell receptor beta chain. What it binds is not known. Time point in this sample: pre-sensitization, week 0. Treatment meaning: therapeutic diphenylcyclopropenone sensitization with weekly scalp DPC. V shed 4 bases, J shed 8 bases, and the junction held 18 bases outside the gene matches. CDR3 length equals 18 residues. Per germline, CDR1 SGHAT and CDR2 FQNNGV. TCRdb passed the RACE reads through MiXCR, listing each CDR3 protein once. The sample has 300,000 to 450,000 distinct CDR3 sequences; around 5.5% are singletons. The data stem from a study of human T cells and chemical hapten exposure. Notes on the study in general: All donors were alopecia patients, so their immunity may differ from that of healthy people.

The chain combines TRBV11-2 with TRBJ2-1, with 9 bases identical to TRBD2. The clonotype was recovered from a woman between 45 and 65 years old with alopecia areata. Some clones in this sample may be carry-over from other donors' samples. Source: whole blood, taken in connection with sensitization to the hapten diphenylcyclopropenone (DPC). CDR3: CASSSKPATSGRRDEQFF. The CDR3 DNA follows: TGTGCCAGCAGCTCCAAACCCGCGACTAGCGGCCGCCGCGATGAGCAGTTCTTC.